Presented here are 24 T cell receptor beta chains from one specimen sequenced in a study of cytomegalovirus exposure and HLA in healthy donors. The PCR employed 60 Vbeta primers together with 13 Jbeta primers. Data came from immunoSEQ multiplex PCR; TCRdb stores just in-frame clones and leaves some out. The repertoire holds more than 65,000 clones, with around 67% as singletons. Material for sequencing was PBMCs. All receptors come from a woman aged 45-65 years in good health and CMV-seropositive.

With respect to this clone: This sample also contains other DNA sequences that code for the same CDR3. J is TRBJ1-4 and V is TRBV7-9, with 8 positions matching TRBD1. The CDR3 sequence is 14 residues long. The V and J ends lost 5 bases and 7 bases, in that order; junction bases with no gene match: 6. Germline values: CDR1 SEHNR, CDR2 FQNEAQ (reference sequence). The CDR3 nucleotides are TGTGCCAGCAGCCATGGCCAGGGGGCTGAAAAACTGTTTTTT. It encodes CASSHGQGAEKLFF.

CDR3 DNA sequence: TGTGCCAGCACTTATTGGCTTGGACAACCTAATGAAAAACTGTTTTTT. This translates into CASTYWLGQPNEKLFF. The rearrangement uses TRBV6-6 and TRBJ1-4, with D perhaps TRBD1 (5 bases). The CDR3 runs to 16 residues. Germline CDR1 reads MNHNY; CDR2 reads SVGAGI (reference sequence). Trimming cost V 7 bases and J 3 bases, with 18 bases left between them.

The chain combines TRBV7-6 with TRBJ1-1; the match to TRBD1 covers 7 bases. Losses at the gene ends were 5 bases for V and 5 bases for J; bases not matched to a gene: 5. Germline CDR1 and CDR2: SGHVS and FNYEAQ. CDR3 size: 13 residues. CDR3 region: CASSTGTATEAFF. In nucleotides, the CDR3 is TGTGCCAGCAGCACCGGGACAGCAACTGAAGCTTTCTTT.

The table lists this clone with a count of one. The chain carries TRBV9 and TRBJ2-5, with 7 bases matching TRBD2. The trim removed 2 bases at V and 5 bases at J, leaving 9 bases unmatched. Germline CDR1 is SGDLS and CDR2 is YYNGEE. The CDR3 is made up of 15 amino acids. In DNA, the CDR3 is TGTGCCAGCAGCGTCTCACCCAGGGAGGGGGAGACCCAGTACTTC. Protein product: CASSVSPREGETQYF.

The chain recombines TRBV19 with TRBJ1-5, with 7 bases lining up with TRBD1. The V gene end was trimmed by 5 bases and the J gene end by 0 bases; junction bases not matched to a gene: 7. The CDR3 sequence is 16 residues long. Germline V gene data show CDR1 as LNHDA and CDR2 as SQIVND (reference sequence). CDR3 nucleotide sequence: TGTGCCAGTAGTGGACTGGGACAGTATAGCAATCAGCCCCAGCATTTT. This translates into CASSGLGQYSNQPQHF.

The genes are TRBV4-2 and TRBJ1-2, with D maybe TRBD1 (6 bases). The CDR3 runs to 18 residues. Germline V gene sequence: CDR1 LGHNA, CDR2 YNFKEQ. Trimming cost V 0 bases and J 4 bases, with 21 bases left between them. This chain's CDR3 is CASSQELAGAAASYGYTF. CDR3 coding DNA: TGTGCCAGCAGCCAAGAGCTGGCAGGGGCCGCCGCCAGCTATGGCTACACCTTC.

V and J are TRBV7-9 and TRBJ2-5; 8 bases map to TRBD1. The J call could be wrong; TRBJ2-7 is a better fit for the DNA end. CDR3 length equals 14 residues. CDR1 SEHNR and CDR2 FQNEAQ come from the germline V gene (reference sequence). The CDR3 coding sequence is TGTGCCAGCAGCTTTGGACAGGGAATCCACGAGCAGTACTTC. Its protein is CASSFGQGIHEQYF.

CDR3: CAWSAGYNQPQHF. The CDR3 nucleotides read TGTGCCTGGAGTGCAGGGTACAATCAGCCCCAGCATTTT. The V gene is TRBV30, the J gene TRBJ1-5; D possibly corresponds to TRBD1 (5 bases). Germline V gives CDR1 GTSNPN, CDR2 SVGIG (reference sequence). This CDR3 has 13 residues. V lost 1 base and J lost 3, with 7 bases in between.

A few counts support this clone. The CDR3: CASSLTEYTEAFF. The CDR3 nucleotides read TGCGCCAGCAGCTTAACAGAATACACTGAAGCTTTCTTT. The genes are TRBV5-1 and TRBJ1-1; unclear D gene. Trimming stripped 2 bases from V and 3 bases from J, with 8 bases between. The CDR3 extends over 13 amino acids. Per germline, CDR1 SGHRS and CDR2 YFSETQ.

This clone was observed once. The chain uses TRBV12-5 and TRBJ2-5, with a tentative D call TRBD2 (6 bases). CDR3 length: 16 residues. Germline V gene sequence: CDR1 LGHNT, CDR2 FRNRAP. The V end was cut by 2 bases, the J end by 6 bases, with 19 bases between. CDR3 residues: CASGLTRERGGKTQYF. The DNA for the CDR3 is TGTGCTAGTGGTTTGACACGAGAGAGGGGAGGAAAGACCCAGTACTTC.

The CDR3 bases are TGTGCCAGCAGCTTAGCGCGGGGGAACACCATATATTTT. Its translation is CASSLARGNTIYF. The J gene is TRBJ1-3, the V gene TRBV7-2, with a weak D call TRBD1 (5 bases). The CDR3 runs 13 residues. CDR1 and CDR2 (germline): SGHTA, FQGNSA. Trimming cost V 0 bases and J 7 bases, with 7 bases left between them.

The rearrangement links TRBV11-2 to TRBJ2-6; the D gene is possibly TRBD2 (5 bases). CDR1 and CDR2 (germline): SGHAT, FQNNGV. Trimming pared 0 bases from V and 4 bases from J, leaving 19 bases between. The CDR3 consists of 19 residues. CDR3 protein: CASSLDSWREDFGANVLTF. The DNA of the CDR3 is TGTGCCAGCAGCTTAGATTCATGGCGTGAGGACTTCGGGGCCAACGTCCTGACTTTC.

CDR3 nucleotide sequence: TGTGCCAGCTCACCACCGGAGGGGACCTCAACTAATGAAAAACTGTTTTTT. Translating it yields CASSPPEGTSTNEKLFF. The V gene is TRBV18, the J gene TRBJ1-4, with D perhaps TRBD1 (5 bases). The CDR3 is 17 residues long. Trimming took 0 bases from V and 0 from J, leaving 11 bases between them. Germline CDR1 is KGHSH and CDR2 is LQKENI.

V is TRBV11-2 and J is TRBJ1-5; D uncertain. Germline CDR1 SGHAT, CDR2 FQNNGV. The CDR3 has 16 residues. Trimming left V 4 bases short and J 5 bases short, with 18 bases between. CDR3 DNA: TGTGCCAGCAGCTCCACGGCGGGTAGTCAAGATCAGCCCCAGCATTTT. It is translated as CASSSTAGSQDQPQHF.

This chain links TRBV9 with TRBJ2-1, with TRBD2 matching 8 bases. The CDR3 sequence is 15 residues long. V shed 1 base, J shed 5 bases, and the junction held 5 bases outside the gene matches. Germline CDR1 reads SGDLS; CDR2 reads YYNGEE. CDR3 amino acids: CASSVSSGGNNEQFF. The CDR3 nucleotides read TGTGCCAGCAGCGTAAGCAGCGGGGGAAACAATGAGCAGTTCTTC.

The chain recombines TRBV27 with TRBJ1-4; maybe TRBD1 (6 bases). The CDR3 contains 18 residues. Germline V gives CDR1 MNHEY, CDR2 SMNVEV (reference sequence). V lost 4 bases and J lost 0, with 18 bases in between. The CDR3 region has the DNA TGTGCCAGCAGTTCCCGCCAGGGGCGAAGATCAACTAATGAAAAACTGTTTTTT. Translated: CASSSRQGRRSTNEKLFF.

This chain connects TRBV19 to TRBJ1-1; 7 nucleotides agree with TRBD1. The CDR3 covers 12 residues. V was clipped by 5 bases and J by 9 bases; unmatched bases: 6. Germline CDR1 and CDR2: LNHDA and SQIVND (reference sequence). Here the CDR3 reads CASSERQGKAFF. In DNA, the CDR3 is TGTGCCAGTAGTGAACGACAGGGTAAAGCTTTCTTT.

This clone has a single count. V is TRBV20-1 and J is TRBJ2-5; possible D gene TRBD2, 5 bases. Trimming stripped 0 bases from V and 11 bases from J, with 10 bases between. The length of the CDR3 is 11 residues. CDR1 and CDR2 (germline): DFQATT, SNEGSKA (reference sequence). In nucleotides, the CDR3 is TGCAGTGCTAGAGATCTGAGGGAGCAGTACTTC. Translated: CSARDLREQYF.

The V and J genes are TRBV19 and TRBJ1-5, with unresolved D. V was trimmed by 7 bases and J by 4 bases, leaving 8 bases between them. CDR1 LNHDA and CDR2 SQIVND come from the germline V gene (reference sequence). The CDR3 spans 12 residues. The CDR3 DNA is TGTGCCAGTAATGTGGAGAATCAGCCCCAGCATTTT. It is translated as CASNVENQPQHF.

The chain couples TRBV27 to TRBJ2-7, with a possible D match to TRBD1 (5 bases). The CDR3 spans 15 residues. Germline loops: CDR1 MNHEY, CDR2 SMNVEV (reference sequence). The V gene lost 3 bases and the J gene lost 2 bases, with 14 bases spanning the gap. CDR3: CASSFQGLVTYEQYF. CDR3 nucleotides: TGTGCCAGCAGTTTTCAGGGCCTCGTAACCTACGAGCAGTACTTC.

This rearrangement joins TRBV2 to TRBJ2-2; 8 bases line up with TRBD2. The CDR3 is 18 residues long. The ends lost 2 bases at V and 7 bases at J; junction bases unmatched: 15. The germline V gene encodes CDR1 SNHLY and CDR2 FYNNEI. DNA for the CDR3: TGTGCCAGCAGTGAATTTAACGGGGGGGCCCGGCTGGGCGGGGAGCTGTTTTTT. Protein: CASSEFNGGARLGGELFF.

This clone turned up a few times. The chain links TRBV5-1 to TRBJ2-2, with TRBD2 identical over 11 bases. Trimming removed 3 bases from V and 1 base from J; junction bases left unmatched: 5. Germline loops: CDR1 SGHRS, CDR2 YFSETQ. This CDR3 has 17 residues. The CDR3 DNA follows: TGCGCCAGCAGCTGGTCCCTAGCGGGGGGGAACACCGGGGAGCTGTTTTTT. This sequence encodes CASSWSLAGGNTGELFF.

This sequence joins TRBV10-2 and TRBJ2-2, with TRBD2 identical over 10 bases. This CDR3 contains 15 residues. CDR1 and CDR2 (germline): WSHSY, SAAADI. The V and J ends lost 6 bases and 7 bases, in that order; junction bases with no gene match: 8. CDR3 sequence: CASRPSGGPGGELFF. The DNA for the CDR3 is TGCGCCAGCAGACCTAGCGGGGGCCCCGGCGGGGAGCTGTTTTTT.

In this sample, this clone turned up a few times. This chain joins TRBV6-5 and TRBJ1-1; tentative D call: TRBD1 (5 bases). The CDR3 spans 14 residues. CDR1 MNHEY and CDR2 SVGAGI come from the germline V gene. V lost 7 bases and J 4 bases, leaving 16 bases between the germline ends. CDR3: CASIGTYAGTEAFF. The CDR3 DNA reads TGTGCCAGCATCGGGACTTACGCGGGCACTGAAGCTTTCTTT.